This T cell receptor beta chain emerged from a study of T cell repertoires in cytomegalovirus infection (dated by TCRdb to the late 2010s). About the study as a whole: Donor HLA type was relevant to the analysis, because carriage of CMV infection together with the matching HLA type was indicated by public TCR beta signatures.

This clonotype was detected ten times or more. What antigen it recognizes has not been identified. No qualities accompany the bases; no much larger clone lies one base away. Reading from cysteine to phenylalanine, the CDR3 counts 14 amino acids. Only the CDR3 region is kept as DNA, spanning 42 bases read in frame from base 1. V was cut back by 2 bases and J by 1 base, leaving a gap of 8 bases between them. The germline V gene encodes CDR1 MNHEY and CDR2 SVGEGT. Overall study outcomes, separate from this receptor: Carriers of CMV infection plus the relevant HLA type were discriminated by the cumulative frequency of public TCR beta family members in the study cohort and in an independent roughly 380-donor cohort. The ex vivo response was dominated by HLA-C-restricted CMV-specific TCR beta clonotypes, which also provided the single most frequent clonotype in two of eight donors.

Sequencing was performed on an Illumina HiSeq 1500. The raw public data were reprocessed by TCRdb itself: fastp quality trimming at Q25, MiXCR clonotype calling, in-frame beta chains only. Duplicate CDR3 protein sequences are folded into a single record with the most common DNA and genes. The sample has some 300,000 distinct CDR3 sequences on record, roughly a tenth of them singletons. The top ten clones comprise around 2.5% of the sample. The clonotype was recovered from a human donor in good health (CMV status not recorded). Some clones in this sample may be carry-over from other donors' samples. Sequenced: PBMCs. The rearranged segments are TRBV6-2 or TRBV6-3 and TRBJ1-1; possibly the D gene is TRBD1, per 5 matching bases. The nucleotide sequence is TGTGCCAGCAGTTACGTCACAGGGAACACTGAAGCTTTCTTT. It codes for CASSYVTGNTEAFF.